This T cell receptor beta chain emerged from a study of blood T cells in healthy people across ages (dated by TCRdb to 2015 to 2017). About the full investigation: Template switching captured roughly one uniquely barcoded TCR beta cDNA molecule per two T cells in model experiments. The study measured age-related changes in TCR beta repertoire diversity using deep sequencing normalized with unique cDNA molecular identifiers. The study analyzed two additional independent replicas of 1 million unique cDNA reads from the same blood draw for two donors, one aged 18 to 30 and one aged 80 or older. Donors were grouped into four age groups: young (average roughly 17 years), middle-aged (approximately 41), aged (about 60) and long-lived (roughly 80). What the research found in general, with its limitations: Estimates of total diversity based on one million sequenced T cells were regarded as lower bounds and as underestimates. Because profiling used bulk unsorted PBMCs, naive and antigen-experienced compartments could not be compared conclusively. Observed TCR beta diversity per million T cells fell roughly linearly with age, and a significant reduction was already apparent by age about 38. Observed TCR beta diversity correlated strongly with the percentage of naive T cells measured by flow cytometry. The CMV infection status of donors was not known, potentially confounding age-related changes in expanded clonotypes. Compared with the aged group, the long-lived group had more naive CD4+ T cells, fewer expanded clones and increased TCR diversity, suggesting age selection.

Spanning cysteine to phenylalanine, the CDR3 consists of 16 amino acids. Of the read, only the CDR3 DNA is kept; its 48 bases are in frame from base 1. The germline V gene supplies CDR1 SGHAT and CDR2 FQNNGV. Systemically healthy Caucasian individuals from Russia, 35 to 50 in total and aged about 6 to 95 years, were included as donors. Approximately 9.3 milliliters of peripheral blood were collected from each donor into EDTA-treated Vacutainer tubes. Ficoll-Paque density-gradient centrifugation was used to isolate PBMCs, with at least 6 million per sample. Trizol reagent was used to extract total RNA from the PBMCs, yielding at least 5.5 micrograms per sample. The percentages of naive CD45RAhigh/CD27high T cells were determined by flow cytometry on a PBMC aliquot from every donor. Concerning this clonotype itself: Its antigen is currently not known. No base qualities exist here, and no much larger clone lies one base off it.

Libraries were made using 5' RACE. The instrument was an Illumina HiSeq 2500. A second PCR of roughly 7 to 11 cycles was performed with a sample-barcoded 5' primer and a J-beta primer mix. Each TCR beta cDNA molecule received a unique molecular identifier from a template-switch 5' adaptor carrying 12 random nucleotides. Each sample yielded at least 3 million CDR3-containing paired-end reads. All of the RNA was converted into first-strand cDNA using the Mint cDNA synthesis kit, with a TRBC-specific oligonucleotide serving as the primer. All cDNA was treated with uracil-DNA glycosylase and then went through a first 18-cycle PCR with the universal primers M1SS and BC2_uni_R. Regarding the original processing steps: For normalization, 1 million high-quality reads, each with a distinct molecular identifier, were randomly selected from each sample. Reads sharing molecular identifiers were discarded rather than binned into consensus sequences. MiTCR, set to a Q25 quality threshold and the strictest error-elimination algorithm, was used for CDR3 identification, clonotype clustering and error correction. A nonparametric unseen species model with Euler transformation was used to estimate a lower bound on total TCR beta diversity. In-frame beta chains were kept once TCRdb had trimmed the public reads at Q25 with fastp and called clones with MiXCR. Rows are unified per CDR3 protein, each entry keeping the most common DNA and genes. The V and J calls and clone size are TCRdb's, not the authors'. The sample table shows 800,000 to 950,000 distinct CDR3 sequences, and roughly 29% are seen once. The ten largest account for about 10% of the sample.

These data also featured in a second study, about T cells of mothers and their children. Per that second paper: Donors were nine systemically healthy Caucasian individuals: three mothers and their six children. cDNA synthesis consumed the entire amount of extracted RNA, loaded at about 1.5 ug RNA in each 15 ul reaction. In the second PCR, the M1S primer added sample barcodes and 2-4 random nucleotides. Over 9 million TCR beta CDR3 reads were obtained for each mother, and approximately 2.9 million reads were obtained for each child. Thymic selection shapes the output of TCR recombination in a similar way in related and unrelated pairs, and inherited differences have a minor effect. Normalized repertoire overlap was always slightly but never significantly higher in related than unrelated mother-child pairs. Persistent microchimeric T cell clones were not detected, at a sensitivity of about 100 clones per million clonotypes. In the study, deep NGS was used to compare the TCR beta repertoires of mothers and children, and features distinguishing related mother-child pairs from unrelated individuals were sought. On average, the children were approximately 11 +/- 4 years old, while the mothers were about 40 +/- 4 years old. Libraries were sequenced on Illumina HiSeq 2000 with 100+100 nt paired-end reads after adapter ligation with NEBNext reagents. To prevent cross-contamination, the mother and child libraries were prepared one month apart and sequenced in separate runs. For each donor, somewhere between about 450,000 and 2,000,000 distinct TCR beta clonotypes were identified. Naive TCR beta clonotypes were estimated from low-frequency clonotypes matched to each donor's FACS-determined naive share, without sorting.

The sequence came from a middle-aged woman in good health. The rearrangement joined TRBV11-2 to TRBJ2-1; TRBD2 agrees with 10 junctional bases. The DNA end lines up better with TRBJ2-7; the J call may be wrong. The sample taken for sequencing was blood. The CDR3 protein is CASSFSGGTVNNEQYF. The sequenced DNA: TGTGCCAGCAGCTTTAGCGGGGGGACGGTTAACAATGAGCAGTACTTC.